The rows below give T cell receptor beta chains drawn from one sample of a study of beta chain features in type 1 diabetes. Measured with immunoSEQ multiplex PCR; TCRdb has only the in-frame clones, and not every one. The sample has hundreds of thousands of clones, about an eighth seen once; the top ten hold roughly 0.04%. Sequencing used naive CD4+ T cells from blood. The receptor set was obtained from a man aged 18 to 29 with type 1 diabetes. CDR3s leave out the opening cysteine and the closing phenylalanine or tryptophan.

V	CDR3
TRBV4-3	ASSQDGEGDFYEQY
TRBV29-1	SGRDQNYGYT
TRBV9	ASSSRQGYGYT
TRBV6-6	ASSPAPGSEQY
TRBV29-1	SVGFLDGYGYT
TRBV30	AWMISGTAPLMKKLF
TRBV7-2	ASGGDAVLYEQY
TRBV5-4	ASSLASFPPYEQY
TRBV5-1	ASSLQGAGGETQY
TRBV6-6	ASRSRSSYEQY
TRBV7-9	ASSLVNSNQPQH
TRBV11-2	ASSLVRNEQF
TRBV5-1	ASSLQGWTGELF
TRBV14	ASSPTPYGYT
TRBV28	ASSWGAYEQY
TRBV2	ASSRTGVIQPQH
TRBV29-1	SAPRGLTHNEQF
TRBV30	AWTRGRGETQY
TRBV28	ASSFGGSTDTQY
TRBV30	AWSAPFSRGEYGYT
TRBV9	ASSVGVAGSDTQY
TRBV6-5	ASSSLGENTEAF
TRBV7-3	ASSSPEKGRNNEQF
TRBV18	ASSPRAGEETQY
TRBV4-3	ASSQVGGDTQY
TRBV7-9	AIRPRGSYNEQF
TRBV25-1	ASSVAGKNIQY
TRBV2	ASSEEGQGVDTQY
TRBV10-3	AIRKPTSGSIYEQY
TRBV4-2	ASSRRGSVRVNGYT
TRBV9	ASSVDLDTGELF
TRBV4-3	ASSQDLRDQETQY
TRBV30	AWSGWSLYEQY
TRBV7-2	ASSIPGQGRTEAF
TRBV6-6	ASTLPLAGGGQY
TRBV14	ASSQDSRTARNSPLH
TRBV5-1	ASSSARRGGETQY
TRBV9	ASSVALLAWEQF
TRBV30	AWSSRGSTDTQY
TRBV11-2	ASSLEFGLPVQY
TRBV27	ASREDSTGLAAEAF
TRBV5-7	ASRTGLAGEGVGETQY
TRBV28	ASRAGTKNIQY
TRBV5-1	ASRPGPQGGELF
TRBV4-2	ASSLGQGEETQY
TRBV7-2	ASKPGPNTGELF
TRBV28	ASSLPQETQY
TRBV19	ASSTGQGAVEQF
TRBV29-1	SVQSGSRETQY
TRBV14	ASSQASGRPEYYEQY